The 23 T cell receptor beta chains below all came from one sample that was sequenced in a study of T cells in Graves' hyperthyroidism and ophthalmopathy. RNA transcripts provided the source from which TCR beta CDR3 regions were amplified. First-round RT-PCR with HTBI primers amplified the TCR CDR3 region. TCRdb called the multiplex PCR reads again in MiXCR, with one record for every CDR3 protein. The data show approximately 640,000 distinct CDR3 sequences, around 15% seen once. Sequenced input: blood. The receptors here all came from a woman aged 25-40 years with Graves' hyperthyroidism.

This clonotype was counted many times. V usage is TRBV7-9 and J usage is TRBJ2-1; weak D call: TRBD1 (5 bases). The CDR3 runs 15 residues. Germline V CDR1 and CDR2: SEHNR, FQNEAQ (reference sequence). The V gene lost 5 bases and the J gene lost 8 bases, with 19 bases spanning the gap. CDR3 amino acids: CASSAQTSKTDEQFF. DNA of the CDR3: TGTGCCAGCAGCGCACAAACCTCTAAGACAGATGAGCAGTTCTTC.

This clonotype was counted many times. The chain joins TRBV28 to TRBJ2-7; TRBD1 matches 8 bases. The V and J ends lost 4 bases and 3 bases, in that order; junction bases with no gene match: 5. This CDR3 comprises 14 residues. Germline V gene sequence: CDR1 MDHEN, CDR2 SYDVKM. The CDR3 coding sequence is TGTGCCAGCAGTTCGCGGACAGGGAGCTACGAGCAGTACTTC. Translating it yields CASSSRTGSYEQYF.

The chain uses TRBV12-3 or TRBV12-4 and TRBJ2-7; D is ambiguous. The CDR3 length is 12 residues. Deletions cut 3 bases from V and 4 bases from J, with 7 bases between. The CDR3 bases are TGTGCCAGCAGTTTCGTTCGGTACGAGCAGTACTTC. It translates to CASSFVRYEQYF.

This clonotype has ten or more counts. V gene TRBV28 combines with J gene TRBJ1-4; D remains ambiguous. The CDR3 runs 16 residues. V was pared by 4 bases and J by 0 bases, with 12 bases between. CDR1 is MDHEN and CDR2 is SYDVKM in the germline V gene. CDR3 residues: CASSSPRGSTNEKLFF. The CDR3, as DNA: TGTGCCAGCAGTTCTCCTCGGGGATCAACTAATGAAAAACTGTTTTTT.

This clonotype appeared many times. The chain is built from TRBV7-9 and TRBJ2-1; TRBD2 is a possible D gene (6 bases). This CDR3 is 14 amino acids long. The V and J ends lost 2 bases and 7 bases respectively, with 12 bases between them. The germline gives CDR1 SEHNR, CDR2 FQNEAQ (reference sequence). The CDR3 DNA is TGTGCCAGCAGCTTAACAGGCGGAGGGAATGAGCAGTTCTTC. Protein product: CASSLTGGGNEQFF.

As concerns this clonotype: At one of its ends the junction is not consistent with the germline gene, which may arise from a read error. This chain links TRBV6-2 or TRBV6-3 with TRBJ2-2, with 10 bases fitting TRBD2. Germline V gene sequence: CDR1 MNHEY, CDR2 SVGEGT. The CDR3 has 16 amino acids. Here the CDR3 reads CVSCGLADRRAGELFF. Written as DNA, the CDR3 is TGTGTCAGCTGCGGACTAGCGGACCGAAGAGCCGGGGAGCTGTTTTTT.

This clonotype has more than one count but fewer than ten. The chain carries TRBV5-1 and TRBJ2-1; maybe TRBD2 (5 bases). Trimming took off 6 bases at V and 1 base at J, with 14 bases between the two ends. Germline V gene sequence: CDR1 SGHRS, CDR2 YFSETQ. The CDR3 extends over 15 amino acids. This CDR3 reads CASTNGGSSYNEQFF. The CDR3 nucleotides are TGCGCCAGCACTAATGGAGGCTCGTCCTACAATGAGCAGTTCTTC.

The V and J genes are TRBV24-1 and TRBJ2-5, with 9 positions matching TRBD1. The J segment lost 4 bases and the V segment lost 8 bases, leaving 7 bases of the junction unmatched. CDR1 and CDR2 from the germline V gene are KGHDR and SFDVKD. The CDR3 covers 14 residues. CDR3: CATIPGQGGETQYF. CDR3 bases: TGTGCCACCATTCCGGGACAGGGAGGAGAGACCCAGTACTTC.

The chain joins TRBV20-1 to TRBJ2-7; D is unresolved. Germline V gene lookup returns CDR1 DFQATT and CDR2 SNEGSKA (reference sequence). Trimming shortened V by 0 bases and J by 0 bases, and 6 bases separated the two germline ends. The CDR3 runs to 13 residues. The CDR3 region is CSARETRSYEQYF. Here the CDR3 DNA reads TGCAGTGCTAGAGAGACCCGCTCCTACGAGCAGTACTTC.

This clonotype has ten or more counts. For the CDR3, the DNA is TGCAGTGCTAGAGGGCAGGTCCTAAATCAGCCCCAGCATTTT. This codes for CSARGQVLNQPQHF. V gene TRBV20-1 combines with J gene TRBJ1-5; D is uncertain. In germline, CDR1 is DFQATT, CDR2 SNEGSKA (reference sequence). V was clipped by 1 base and J by 4 bases, with 11 bases between them. CDR3 length equals 14 residues.

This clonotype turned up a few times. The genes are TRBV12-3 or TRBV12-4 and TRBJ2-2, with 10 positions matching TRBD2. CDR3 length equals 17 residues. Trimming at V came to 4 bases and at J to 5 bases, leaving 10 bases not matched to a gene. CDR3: CASSSVQASGRTGELFF. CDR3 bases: TGTGCCAGCAGTTCGGTACAAGCTAGCGGGAGAACCGGGGAGCTGTTTTTT.

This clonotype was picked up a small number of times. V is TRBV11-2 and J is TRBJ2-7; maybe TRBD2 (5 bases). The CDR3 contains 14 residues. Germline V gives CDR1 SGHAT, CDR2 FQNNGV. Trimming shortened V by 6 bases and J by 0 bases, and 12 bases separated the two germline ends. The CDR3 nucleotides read TGTGCCAGCAGTTATAGCGTAAGCTCCTACGAGCAGTACTTC. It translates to CASSYSVSSYEQYF. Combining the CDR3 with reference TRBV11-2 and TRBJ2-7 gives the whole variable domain EAGVAQSPRYKIIEKRQSVAFWCNPISGHATLYWYQQILGQGPKLLIQFQNNGVVDDSQLPKDRFSAERLKGVDSTLKIQPAKLEDSAVYLCASSYSVSSYEQYFGPGTRLTVT.

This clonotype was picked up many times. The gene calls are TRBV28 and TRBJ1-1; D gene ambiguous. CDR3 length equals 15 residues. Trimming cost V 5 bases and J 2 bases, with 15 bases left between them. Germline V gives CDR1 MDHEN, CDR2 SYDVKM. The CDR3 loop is CASSPFKAFNTEAFF. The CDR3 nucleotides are TGTGCCAGCAGTCCGTTCAAGGCGTTTAACACTGAAGCTTTCTTT.

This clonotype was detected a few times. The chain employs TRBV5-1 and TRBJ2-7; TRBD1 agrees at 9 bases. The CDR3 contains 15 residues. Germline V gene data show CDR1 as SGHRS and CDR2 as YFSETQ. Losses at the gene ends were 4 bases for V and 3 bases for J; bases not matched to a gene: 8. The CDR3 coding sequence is TGCGCCAGCAGCAACCAAGGGGGACAGGGCTACGAGCAGTACTTC. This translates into CASSNQGGQGYEQYF.

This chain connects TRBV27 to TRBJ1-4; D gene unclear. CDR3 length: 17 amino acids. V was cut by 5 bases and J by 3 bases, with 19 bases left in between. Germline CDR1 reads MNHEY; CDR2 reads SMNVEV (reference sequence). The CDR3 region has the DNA TGTGCCAGCAGTCCCACTCCTAGACACTCAGCTAATGAAAAACTGTTTTTT. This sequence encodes CASSPTPRHSANEKLFF.

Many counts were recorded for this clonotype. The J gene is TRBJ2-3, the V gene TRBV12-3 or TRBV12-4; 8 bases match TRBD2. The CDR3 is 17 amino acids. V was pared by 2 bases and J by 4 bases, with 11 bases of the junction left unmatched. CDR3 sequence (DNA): TGTGCCAGCAGTTTATTCCCCAGCGGGAGTTCCGCAGATACGCAGTATTTT. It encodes CASSLFPSGSSADTQYF.

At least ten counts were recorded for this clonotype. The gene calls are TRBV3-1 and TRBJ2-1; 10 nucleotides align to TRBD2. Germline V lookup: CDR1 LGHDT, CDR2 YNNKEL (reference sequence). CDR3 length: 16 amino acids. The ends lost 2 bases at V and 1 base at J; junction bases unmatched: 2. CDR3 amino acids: CASSQYSGRSYNEQFF. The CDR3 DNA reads TGTGCCAGCAGCCAATATAGCGGGAGGTCCTACAATGAGCAGTTCTTC.

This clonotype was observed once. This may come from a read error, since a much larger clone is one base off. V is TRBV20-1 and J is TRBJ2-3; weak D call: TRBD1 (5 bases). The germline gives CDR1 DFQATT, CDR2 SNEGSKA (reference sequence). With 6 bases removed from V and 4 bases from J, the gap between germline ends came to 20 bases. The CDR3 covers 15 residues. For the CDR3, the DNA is TGCAGTGCCGCTCTACGAGACAGAAACGCAGATACGCAGTATTTT. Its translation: CSAALRDRNADTQYF.

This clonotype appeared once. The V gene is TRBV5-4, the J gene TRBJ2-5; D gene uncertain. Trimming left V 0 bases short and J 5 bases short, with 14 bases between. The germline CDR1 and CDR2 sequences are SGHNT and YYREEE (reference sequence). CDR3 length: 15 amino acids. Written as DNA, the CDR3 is TGTGCCAGCAGCTTGGAGCCGGGTTTGAGGGAGACCCAGTACTTC. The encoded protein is CASSLEPGLRETQYF.

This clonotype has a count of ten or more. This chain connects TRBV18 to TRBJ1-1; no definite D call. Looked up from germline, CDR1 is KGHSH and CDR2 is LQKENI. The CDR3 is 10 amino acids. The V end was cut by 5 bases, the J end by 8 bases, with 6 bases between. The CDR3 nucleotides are TGTGCCAGCTCAGGACTCGAAGCTTTCTTT. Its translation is CASSGLEAFF.

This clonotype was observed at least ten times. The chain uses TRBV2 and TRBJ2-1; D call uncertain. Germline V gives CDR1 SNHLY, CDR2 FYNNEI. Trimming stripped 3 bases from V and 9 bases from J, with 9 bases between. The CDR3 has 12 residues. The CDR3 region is CASSDISSEQFF. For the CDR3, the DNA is TGTGCCAGCAGTGACATAAGTAGTGAGCAGTTCTTC.

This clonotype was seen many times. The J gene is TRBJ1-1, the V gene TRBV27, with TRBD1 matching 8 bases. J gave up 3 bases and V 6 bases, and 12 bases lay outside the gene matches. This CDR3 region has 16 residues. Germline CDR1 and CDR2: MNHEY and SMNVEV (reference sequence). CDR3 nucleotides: TGTGCCAGCAGACAAAGACAGGGGTTACTACACACTGAAGCTTTCTTT. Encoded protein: CASRQRQGLLHTEAFF.

The CDR3 nucleotides read TGTGCCAGCAGTTTGAGGACGACAGGGGTGCGGCCCCAGCATTTT. Its protein product is CASSLRTTGVRPQHF. The chain links TRBV28 to TRBJ1-5; 8 positions agree with TRBD1. Trimming at V came to 3 bases and at J to 9 bases, leaving 10 bases not matched to a gene. Germline assignment: CDR1 MDHEN and CDR2 SYDVKM. The CDR3 contains 15 residues. The variable domain in full, with the rest retrieved from reference TRBV28 and TRBJ1-5, is DVKVTQSSRYLVKRTGEKVFLECVQDMDHENMFWYRQDPGLGLRLIYFSYDVKMKEKGDIPEGYSVSREKKERFSLILESASTNQTSMYLCASSLRTTGVRPQHFGDGTRLSIL.